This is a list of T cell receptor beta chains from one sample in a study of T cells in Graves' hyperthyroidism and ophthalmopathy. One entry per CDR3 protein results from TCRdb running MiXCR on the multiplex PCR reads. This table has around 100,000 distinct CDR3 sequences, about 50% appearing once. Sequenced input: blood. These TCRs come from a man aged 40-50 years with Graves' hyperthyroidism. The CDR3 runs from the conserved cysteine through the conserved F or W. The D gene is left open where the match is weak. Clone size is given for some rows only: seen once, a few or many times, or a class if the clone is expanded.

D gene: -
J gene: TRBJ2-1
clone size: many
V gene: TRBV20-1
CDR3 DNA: TGCAGTGCTAGAGATGCCCTGCAGTTCTTC
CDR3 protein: CSARDALQFF

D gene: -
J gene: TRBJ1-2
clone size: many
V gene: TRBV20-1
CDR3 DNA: TGCAGTGCTACGAAAACAGCTAACTATGGCTACACCTTC
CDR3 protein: CSATKTANYGYTF

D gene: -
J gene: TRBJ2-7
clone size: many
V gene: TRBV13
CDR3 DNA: TGTGCCAGCCGCAGGGAGTCATCCGAGCAGTACTTC
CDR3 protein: CASRRESSEQYF

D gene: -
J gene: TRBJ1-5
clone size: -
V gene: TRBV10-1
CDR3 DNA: TGCGCCAGAAGGATGGGTCGATGGAAACACCATTTT
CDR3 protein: CARRMGRWKHHF

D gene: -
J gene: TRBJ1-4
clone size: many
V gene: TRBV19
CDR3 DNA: TGTGCCAGTAGTATCCGGGACTGGAATGAAAAACTGTTTTTT
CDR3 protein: CASSIRDWNEKLFF

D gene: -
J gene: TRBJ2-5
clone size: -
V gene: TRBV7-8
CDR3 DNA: TGTGCCAGCAGCCATGACAGGGGAGGGGAGACCCAGTACTTC
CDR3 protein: CASSHDRGGETQYF

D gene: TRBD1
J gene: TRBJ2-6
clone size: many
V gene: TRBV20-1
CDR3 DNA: TGCAGTGCCCAACCGGACAGGGCGCCTGGGGCCAACGTCCTGACTTTC
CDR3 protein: CSAQPDRAPGANVLTF

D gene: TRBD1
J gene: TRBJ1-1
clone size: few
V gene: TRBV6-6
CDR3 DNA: TGTGCCAGCCAGGGGGACAGTTTCATGAACACTGAAGCTTTCTTT
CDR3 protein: CASQGDSFMNTEAFF

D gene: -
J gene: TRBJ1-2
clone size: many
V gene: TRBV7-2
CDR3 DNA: TGTGCCAGCAGCCCCATGTCGCTATCCTATGGCTACACCTTC
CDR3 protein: CASSPMSLSYGYTF

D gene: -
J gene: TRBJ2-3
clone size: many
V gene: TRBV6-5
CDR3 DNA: TGTGCCAGCAGTTATCAGGGATCCACAGATACGCAGTATTTT
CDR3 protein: CASSYQGSTDTQYF

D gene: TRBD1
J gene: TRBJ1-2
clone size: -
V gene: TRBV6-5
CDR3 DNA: TGTGCCAGCAGTTCCACGGGACAGGGGAACTATGGCTACACCTTC
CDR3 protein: CASSSTGQGNYGYTF

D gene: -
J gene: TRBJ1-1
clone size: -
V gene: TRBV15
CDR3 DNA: TGTGCCACCAGCAGCTCGGGACTCGTGAACACTGAAGCTTTCTTT
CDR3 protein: CATSSSGLVNTEAFF

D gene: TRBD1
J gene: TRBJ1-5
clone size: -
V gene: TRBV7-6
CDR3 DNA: TGTGCCAGCAACGACACCCGGGACAGGTGGCAACCGCCCCAGCATTTT
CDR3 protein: CASNDTRDRWQPPQHF

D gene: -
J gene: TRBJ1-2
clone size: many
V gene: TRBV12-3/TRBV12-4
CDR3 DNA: TGTGCCAGCAGTTTAGGGGTAAACTATGGCTACACCTTC
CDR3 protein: CASSLGVNYGYTF

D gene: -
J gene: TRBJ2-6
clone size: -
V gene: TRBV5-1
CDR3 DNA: TGCGCCAGCAGCTTGGGAGGGGATGGGGCCAACGTCCTGACTTTC
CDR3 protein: CASSLGGDGANVLTF

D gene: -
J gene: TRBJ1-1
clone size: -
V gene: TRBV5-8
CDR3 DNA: TGTGCCAACAGCACTTTTGGGGGCTTGAACACTAAAGCTTTCTTT
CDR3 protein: CANSTFGGLNTKAFF

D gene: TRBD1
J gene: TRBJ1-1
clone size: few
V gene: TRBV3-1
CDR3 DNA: TGTGCCAGTTTCGACAGGGGCGAAGCTTTCTTT
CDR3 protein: CASFDRGEAFF

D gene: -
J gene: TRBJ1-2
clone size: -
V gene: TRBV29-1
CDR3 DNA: TGCAGCGTGGGGGGTCGCGGCTACACCTTC
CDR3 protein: CSVGGRGYTF

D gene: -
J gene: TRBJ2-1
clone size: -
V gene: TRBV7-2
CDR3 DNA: TGTGCCAGCAGCTCCACCGAGCGGGCATACAATGAGCAGTTCTTC
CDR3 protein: CASSSTERAYNEQFF

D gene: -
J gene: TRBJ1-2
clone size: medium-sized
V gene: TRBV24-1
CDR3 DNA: TGTGCCACCAGTGATTTCGACAGTAACTATGGCTACACCTTC
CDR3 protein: CATSDFDSNYGYTF

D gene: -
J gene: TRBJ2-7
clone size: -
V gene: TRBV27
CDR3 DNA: TGTGCCAGCAGTTCGGCGGGGACGGACGCCTACGAGCAGTACTTC
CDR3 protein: CASSSAGTDAYEQYF

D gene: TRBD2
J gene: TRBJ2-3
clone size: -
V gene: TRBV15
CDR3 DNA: TGTGCCACCAGCAGATTGGGGAGGGGCACAGATACGCAGTATTTT
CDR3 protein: CATSRLGRGTDTQYF

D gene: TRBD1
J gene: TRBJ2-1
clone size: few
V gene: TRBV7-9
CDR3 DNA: TGTGCCAGCAGCTCCGGGACAGGGGGGAACAATGAGCAGTTCTTC
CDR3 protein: CASSSGTGGNNEQFF

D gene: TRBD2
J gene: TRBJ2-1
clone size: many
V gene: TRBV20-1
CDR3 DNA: TGCAGTGCTAGCCCTAGCGGGAGAAGGAATGAGCAGTTCTTC
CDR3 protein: CSASPSGRRNEQFF

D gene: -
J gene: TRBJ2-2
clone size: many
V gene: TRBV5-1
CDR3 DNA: TGCGCCAGCAGCTTGGCCGTGGGGGGCCAAGGAGGCGGGGAGCTGTTTTTT
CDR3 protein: CASSLAVGGQGGGELFF